Below, 30 T cell receptor beta chains from the same sample are listed, as sequenced in a study of cytomegalovirus exposure and HLA in healthy donors. The study ran its PCR with 60 Vbeta and 13 Jbeta primers. Sequencing used immunoSEQ multiplex PCR; TCRdb keeps in-frame clones, though not all of them. This table has about 140,000 clones, around 86% appearing once. The sample was PBMCs. Receptors were obtained from a female donor in good health and CMV-seronegative.

The CDR3 here is CASSFDRDTYEQYF. DNA of the CDR3: TGTGCCAGCAGTTTTGACAGGGACACCTACGAGCAGTACTTC. This sequence joins TRBV6-5 and TRBJ2-7, with TRBD1 matching over 7 bases. The J segment lost 2 bases and the V segment lost 4 bases, leaving 5 bases of the junction unmatched. The CDR3 totals 14 residues. The germline gives CDR1 MNHEY, CDR2 SVGAGI.

The sample holds a few counts of this clone. The J gene is TRBJ2-6, the V gene TRBV2; possibly TRBD1 for D (5 bases). V was shortened by 2 bases and J by 2 bases, with 7 bases between the two germline ends. The CDR3 sequence is 15 residues long. CDR1 SNHLY and CDR2 FYNNEI come from the germline V gene. The CDR3 here is CASSEPGTGANVLTF. As DNA, the CDR3 is TGTGCCAGCAGTGAACCAGGGACTGGGGCCAACGTCCTGACTTTC.

V usage is TRBV15 and J usage is TRBJ2-5; D is undetermined. V lost 7 bases and J lost 2, with 14 bases in between. CDR1 LNHNV and CDR2 YYDKDF come from the germline V gene (reference sequence). The CDR3 extends over 14 amino acids. CDR3 in amino acids: CATKSAATQETQYF. For the CDR3, the DNA is TGTGCCACCAAATCGGCGGCAACACAAGAGACCCAGTACTTC. Full variable domain (rest looked up from reference TRBV15 and TRBJ2-5): DAMVIQNPRYQVTQFGKPVTLSCSQTLNHNVMYWYQQKSSQAPKLLFHYYDKDFNNEADTPDNFQSRRPNTSFCFLDIRSPGLGDTAMYLCATKSAATQETQYFGPGTRLLVL.

This chain links TRBV7-8 with TRBJ2-7, with D possibly matching TRBD1 (6 bases). Trimming pared 1 base from V and 2 bases from J, leaving 12 bases between. Germline CDR1 is SGHVS and CDR2 is FQNEAQ. This CDR3 is built from 15 residues. CDR3 nucleotide sequence: TGTGCCAGCAGCTTAGGGGGACACGGAACCTACGAGCAGTACTTC. It encodes CASSLGGHGTYEQYF.

This clone was detected only a few times. The chain is built from TRBV7-3 and TRBJ2-7; a possible D gene is TRBD1 (6 bases). V lost 6 bases to trimming and J lost 6 bases, with 18 bases between them. CDR3 length equals 14 residues. Germline CDR1 is SGHTA and CDR2 is FQGTGA. CDR3 DNA: TGTGCCAGCAGTGGGGGACCAGGGGCTCTCGAGCAGTACTTC. It is translated as CASSGGPGALEQYF.

J is TRBJ2-5 and V is TRBV13, with D possibly matching TRBD2 (7 bases). The germline V gene has CDR1 PRHDT and CDR2 FYEKMQ (reference sequence). V gave up 4 bases and J gave up 0 bases, with 12 bases separating them. The length of the CDR3 is 15 residues. CDR3 DNA: TGTGCCAGCAGCTGGGGGGGGCAGGACCAAGAGACCCAGTACTTC. As protein: CASSWGGQDQETQYF.

The chain recombines TRBV4-1 with TRBJ2-7; a weak D match, TRBD2 (5 bases). The CDR3 is 20 amino acids. Germline V gives CDR1 MGHRA, CDR2 YSYEKL. Between the trimmed V and J ends, which lost 3 bases and 7 bases, there was a span of 34 bases. CDR3 in amino acids: CASSHAPTPLLDGETEEQYF. Here the CDR3 DNA reads TGCGCCAGCAGCCACGCCCCGACCCCCTTACTAGACGGCGAGACCGAAGAGCAGTACTTC.

This clone has just one count. CDR3: CASSVPGQGSKLFF. The CDR3 region has the DNA TGTGCCAGCAGTGTCCCGGGACAGGGGAGTAAACTGTTTTTT. This chain links TRBV6-5 with TRBJ1-4; TRBD1 matches at 10 bases. The CDR3 is 14 amino acids. V lost 5 bases, J lost 11 bases, and 8 bases stayed unmatched. Germline values: CDR1 MNHEY, CDR2 SVGAGI.

The J gene is TRBJ2-5, the V gene TRBV11-1; 10 positions agree with TRBD1. Germline V gives CDR1 SGHAT, CDR2 FQDESV (reference sequence). The length of the CDR3 is 16 residues. Losses at the gene ends were 5 bases for V and 1 base for J; bases not matched to a gene: 7. The CDR3 DNA sequence: TGTGCCAGCAGCCCAGGGACAGGGGTCTCCCAAGAGACCCAGTACTTC. Translated: CASSPGTGVSQETQYF. Looking up the rest from reference TRBV11-1 and TRBJ2-5 gives the full variable domain: EAEVAQSPRYKITEKSQAVAFWCDPISGHATLYWYRQILGQGPELLVQFQDESVVDDSQLPKDRFSAERLKGVDSTLKIQPAELGDSAMYLCASSPGTGVSQETQYFGPGTRLLVL.

This chain links TRBV4-1 with TRBJ2-5, with 8 nucleotides matching TRBD1. After removal of 0 bases from V and 6 bases from J, the junction contained 9 bases not matched to a gene. CDR1 and CDR2 (germline): MGHRA, YSYEKL. The CDR3 consists of 16 residues. Here the CDR3 reads CASSQERGQEGKTQYF. CDR3 nucleotides: TGCGCCAGCAGCCAAGAGAGGGGACAGGAGGGAAAGACCCAGTACTTC.

This clone came up once. The chain joins TRBV5-6 to TRBJ2-7, with D tentatively TRBD2 (6 bases). Per the germline V gene, CDR1 is SGHDT and CDR2 is YYEEEE. V lost 4 bases and J 2 bases, leaving 19 bases between the germline ends. The CDR3 runs to 16 residues. The CDR3 nucleotides read TGTGCCAGCAGCCAGGGCTCCGCGACTAGGACCTACGAGCAGTACTTC. It encodes CASSQGSATRTYEQYF. The variable domain in full, completed from reference TRBV5-6 and TRBJ2-7, reads DAGVTQSPTHLIKTRGQQVTLRCSPKSGHDTVSWYQQALGQGPQFIFQYYEEEERQRGNFPDRFSGHQFPNYSSELNVNALLLGDSALYLCASSQGSATRTYEQYFGPGTRLTVT.

This clone was recorded a few times. The chain links TRBV6-1 to TRBJ2-1, with a possible D match to TRBD1 (5 bases). CDR1 MNHNS and CDR2 SASEGT come from the germline V gene. The CDR3 extends over 16 amino acids. The ends were cut back, 2 bases at V and 3 bases at J, with 14 bases in the middle. The chain's CDR3 is CASSEQGQELYNEQFF. CDR3 nucleotide sequence: TGTGCCAGCAGTGAACAGGGCCAGGAACTCTACAATGAGCAGTTCTTC.

The rearrangement uses TRBV28 and TRBJ2-1, with 8 positions matching TRBD2. Per the germline V gene, CDR1 is MDHEN and CDR2 is SYDVKM. The CDR3 spans 18 residues. V was pared by 3 bases and J by 8 bases, with 18 bases of the junction left unmatched. The CDR3 DNA reads as TGTGCCAGCAGTTTGGGTCTCACCCCGACTAGCGTGAAGGATGAGCAGTTCTTC. This translates into CASSLGLTPTSVKDEQFF.

V and J are TRBV4-1 and TRBJ2-7; weak D call: TRBD1 (6 bases). The CDR3 is 13 residues long. With 2 bases removed from V and 4 bases from J, the gap between germline ends came to 9 bases. CDR1 is MGHRA and CDR2 is YSYEKL in the germline V gene. CDR3 nucleotides: TGCGCCAGCAGCCAACAACAGGGTTACGAGCAGTACTTC. It specifies CASSQQQGYEQYF.

This clone was observed a few times. The chain carries TRBV28 and TRBJ1-2, with 9 bases identical to TRBD1. The CDR3 is 16 residues long. V was pared by 7 bases and J by 3 bases, with 12 bases of the junction left unmatched. Germline V gives CDR1 MDHEN, CDR2 SYDVKM. The CDR3 sequence: CASTLFRDRVDYGYTF. The CDR3 DNA sequence: TGTGCCAGCACCCTCTTCCGGGACAGGGTGGACTATGGCTACACCTTC.

J is TRBJ1-2 and V is TRBV5-4; D not certain. Trimming pared 4 bases from V and 2 bases from J, leaving 18 bases between. Germline-derived CDR1 and CDR2 are SGHNT and YYREEE (reference sequence). This CDR3 spans 16 amino acids. The CDR3: CASSQGNRELNYGYTF. The CDR3 DNA reads as TGTGCCAGCAGCCAAGGAAACAGAGAGCTAAACTATGGCTACACCTTC.

This clone was found once. This chain connects TRBV11-3 to TRBJ2-1; TRBD1 matches at 9 bases. CDR1 SGHNT and CDR2 YENEEA come from the germline V gene. CDR3 length equals 16 residues. V lost 5 bases, J lost 8 bases, and 13 bases stayed unmatched. This CDR3 reads CASSQSAGQGYHEQFF. The CDR3 nucleotides read TGTGCCAGCAGCCAGTCGGCGGGACAGGGTTATCATGAGCAGTTCTTC.

The V call is TRBV6-5, the J call TRBJ1-2, with a possible D match to TRBD1 (5 bases). This CDR3 has 15 amino acids. Trimming stripped 0 bases from V and 6 bases from J, with 14 bases between. CDR1 is MNHEY and CDR2 is SVGAGI in the germline V gene. The DNA for the CDR3 is TGTGCCAGCAGTTACTCGTCGGGGGGTGTCGATGGCTACACCTTC. Translation gives CASSYSSGGVDGYTF.

The chain recombines TRBV5-1 with TRBJ2-2; 7 positions match TRBD1. The ends lost 0 bases at V and 0 bases at J; junction bases unmatched: 2. Per germline, CDR1 SGHRS and CDR2 YFSETQ. This CDR3 comprises 16 residues. The DNA of the CDR3 is TGCGCCAGCAGCTTGGGGACAGGTACGAACACCGGGGAGCTGTTTTTT. This translates into CASSLGTGTNTGELFF.

This chain's CDR3 is CASSLLGSGTEAFF. Written as DNA, the CDR3 is TGCGCCAGCAGCTTGTTGGGATCGGGGACTGAAGCTTTCTTT. V and J are TRBV5-1 and TRBJ1-1; no definite D call. Looked up from germline, CDR1 is SGHRS and CDR2 is YFSETQ. With 1 base removed from V and 5 bases from J, the gap between germline ends came to 12 bases. The CDR3 contains 14 residues.

V usage is TRBV6-5 and J usage is TRBJ1-5, with D possibly being TRBD1 (6 bases). The CDR3 loop spans 13 amino acids. Germline lookup yields CDR1 MNHEY and CDR2 SVGAGI. V lost 6 bases and J 3 bases, leaving 9 bases between the germline ends. This chain's CDR3 is CASRDSLNQPQHF. For the CDR3, the DNA is TGTGCCAGCAGGGACAGCCTCAATCAGCCCCAGCATTTT.

The rearrangement uses TRBV19 and TRBJ1-2; 9 bases agree with TRBD1. This CDR3 spans 15 amino acids. The J segment lost 7 bases and the V segment lost 6 bases, leaving 12 bases of the junction unmatched. The germline CDR1 and CDR2 sequences are LNHDA and SQIVND (reference sequence). The CDR3 nucleotides read TGTGCCAGTAGAATTCCTGTCGGGACAGGGAGTGGCTACACCTTC. Translated: CASRIPVGTGSGYTF.

V usage is TRBV9 and J usage is TRBJ2-1; 14 nucleotides line up with TRBD2. V trimming: 0 bases; J trimming: 8 bases; junction bases outside the gene matches: 7. The CDR3 has 17 amino acids. Germline CDR1 and CDR2: SGDLS and YYNGEE. The CDR3 here is CASSVEGGLAGVDEQFF. DNA of the CDR3: TGTGCCAGCAGCGTAGAGGGGGGACTAGCGGGAGTTGATGAGCAGTTCTTC.

The V call is TRBV19, the J call TRBJ1-2; 9 bases agree with TRBD1. The CDR3 is made up of 14 amino acids. Germline assignment: CDR1 LNHDA and CDR2 SQIVND (reference sequence). The V segment lost 6 bases and the J segment 4 bases; nucleotides outside the gene matches: 6. CDR3 protein: CASRPTGGTYGYTF. In DNA, the CDR3 is TGTGCCAGTAGGCCTACAGGGGGCACCTATGGCTACACCTTC.

This sequence joins TRBV11-2 and TRBJ2-7; TRBD2 might be the D (6 bases). Germline V gene sequence: CDR1 SGHAT, CDR2 FQNNGV. The CDR3 spans 15 residues. Deletions cut 2 bases from V and 0 bases from J, with 11 bases between. This CDR3 reads CASSLSDSGSYEQYF. For the CDR3, the DNA is TGTGCCAGCAGCTTAAGCGATAGCGGCTCCTACGAGCAGTACTTC.

Only one count was recorded for this clone. The rearrangement links TRBV15 to TRBJ1-1; D is possibly TRBD1 (6 bases). Germline loops: CDR1 LNHNV, CDR2 YYDKDF (reference sequence). The CDR3 is made up of 15 amino acids. V was clipped by 6 bases and J by 4 bases, with 18 bases between them. CDR3 DNA sequence: TGTGCCACCAGGCCTGCGGTGGGGGCAGGCACTGAAGCTTTCTTT. Residues: CATRPAVGAGTEAFF. Full variable domain (outside the CDR3, taken from reference TRBV15 and TRBJ1-1): DAMVIQNPRYQVTQFGKPVTLSCSQTLNHNVMYWYQQKSSQAPKLLFHYYDKDFNNEADTPDNFQSRRPNTSFCFLDIRSPGLGDTAMYLCATRPAVGAGTEAFFGQGTRLTVV.

The J gene is TRBJ1-5, the V gene TRBV29-1; 11 bases are shared with TRBD1. Unmatched junction bases numbered 17, after V lost 0 bases and J lost 1 base. Germline V CDR1 and CDR2: SQVTM, ANQGSEA. This CDR3 spans 21 amino acids. As DNA, the CDR3 is TGCAGCGTTGAAGAGGATCTAATCCGGGACAGGGGGGAAACAAGCAATCAGCCCCAGCATTTT. This sequence encodes CSVEEDLIRDRGETSNQPQHF. Supplemented by reference TRBV29-1 and TRBJ1-5, the full variable domain reads SAVISQKPSRDICQRGTSLTIQCQVDSQVTMMFWYRQQPGQSLTLIATANQGSEATYESGFVIDKFPISRPNLTFSTLTVSNMSPEDSSIYLCSVEEDLIRDRGETSNQPQHFGDGTRLSIL.

V and J are TRBV2 and TRBJ1-1, with TRBD1 matching 7 bases. CDR1 and CDR2 from the germline V gene are SNHLY and FYNNEI. J was trimmed by 1 base and V by 10 bases; bases with no gene match: 6. The CDR3 consists of 13 residues. The CDR3 DNA sequence: TGTGCCATTCCGGGACAGCAGAACACTGAAGCTTTCTTT. This codes for CAIPGQQNTEAFF.

V usage is TRBV5-1 and J usage is TRBJ2-1; TRBD2 matches 8 bases. V lost 4 bases to trimming and J lost 5 bases; unmatched junction nucleotides: 2. Germline V gene data show CDR1 as SGHRS and CDR2 as YFSETQ. The CDR3 is 13 amino acids. This CDR3 is CASSRAGDNEQFF. CDR3 DNA: TGCGCCAGCAGCCGAGCGGGAGACAATGAGCAGTTCTTC.

The J gene is TRBJ2-7, the V gene TRBV6-1, with TRBD2 matching over 8 bases. This CDR3 region has 15 residues. V trimming: 7 bases; J trimming: 3 bases; junction bases outside the gene matches: 11. Germline loops: CDR1 MNHNS, CDR2 SASEGT. CDR3 sequence (DNA): TGTGCCAGCATAACAGACTGGGGACTAGTCTACGAGCAGTACTTC. Its translation is CASITDWGLVYEQYF.